What follows describes a single T cell receptor (beta chain). Its matching antigen is unknown. The table came from immunoSEQ multiplex PCR; TCRdb's copy has only in-frame clones and leaves some out. The table shows roughly 100,000 clones, with just over 90% occurring only once. This sample stems from a study of siplizumab effects on memory and regulatory T cells. Study findings and constraints: Only a minority of proliferating CD4+ or CD8+ clones had an assignable naive or memory phenotype, with roughly 75-95% lacking one.

The sequence derives from a human donor in good health. Sequences were obtained from CD4+ T cells sorted from blood.

The CDR3 spells CASSLVRLAGGWEETQYF. The DNA for the CDR3 is TGTGCCAGCAGCTTGGTCCGACTAGCGGGAGGATGGGAAGAGACCCAGTACTTC. J is TRBJ2-5 and V is TRBV7-2; 13 bases match TRBD2. V dropped 3 bases and J dropped 3; count of bases not matched to a gene: 10. Germline CDR1 is SGHTA and CDR2 is FQGNSA. The CDR3 is made up of 18 amino acids.